Sequencing of this T cell receptor beta chain was carried out in a study of T cells after yellow fever vaccination. On the study more broadly: Low-cell-number fractions were prepared with SMART-Seq v4 Ultra Low Input. Study-wide points: It was a small share of clonotypes that appeared in both CD4 and CD8 compartments. Clones from primary vaccination mostly reappeared after the booster (roughly 95% CD4, under 90% CD8).

This clonotype occurred many times. Antigen unknown. A process of 5'RACE template switching, which added a universal primer site and UMIs, was used to make TCR cDNA. One entry per CDR3 protein, called by TCRdb with MiXCR from the 5' RACE reads. The data show about 400,000 distinct CDR3 sequences, with roughly 6.2% seen just once and over 14% held by the top ten. The sequence came from a young man who received the YFV17D yellow fever vaccine. Material: PBMCs, obtained 5 days after the yellow fever booster vaccination.

CDR3 sequence: CSVVQAYEQYF. The DNA for the CDR3 is TGCAGCGTTGTACAGGCCTACGAGCAGTACTTC. This chain uses TRBV29-1 with TRBJ2-7; D is possibly TRBD1 (5 bases). Trimming shortened V by 4 bases and J by 2 bases, and 6 bases separated the two germline ends. The CDR3 is 11 amino acids. The germline gives CDR1 SQVTM, CDR2 ANQGSEA.